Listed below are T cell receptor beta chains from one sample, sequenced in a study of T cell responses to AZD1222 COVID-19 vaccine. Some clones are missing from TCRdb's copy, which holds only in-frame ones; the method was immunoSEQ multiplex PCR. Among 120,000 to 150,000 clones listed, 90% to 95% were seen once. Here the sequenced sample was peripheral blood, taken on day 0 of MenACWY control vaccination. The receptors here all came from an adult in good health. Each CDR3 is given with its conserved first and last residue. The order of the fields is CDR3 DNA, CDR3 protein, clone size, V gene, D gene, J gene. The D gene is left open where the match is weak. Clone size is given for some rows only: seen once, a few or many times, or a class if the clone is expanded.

DNA: TGTGCCAGCAGTCCCCCTGAAGGGACCGGGCGCTACGAGCAGTACTTC
CDR3: CASSPPEGTGRYEQYF
size: -
V: TRBV28
D: -
J: TRBJ2-7

DNA: TGTGCCAGCAGTGAAGGGGGGGGAATACGCAATCAGCCCCAGCATTTT
CDR3: CASSEGGGIRNQPQHF
size: -
V: TRBV6-1
D: -
J: TRBJ1-5

DNA: TGTGCCAGCTCACCAATTGGGAAAGAGACCCAGTACTTC
CDR3: CASSPIGKETQYF
size: -
V: TRBV18
D: -
J: TRBJ2-5

DNA: TGTGCCAGCAGAAAGGCCGGGGATCAAAACATTCAGTACTTC
CDR3: CASRKAGDQNIQYF
size: once
V: TRBV6-5
D: -
J: TRBJ2-4

DNA: TGTGCCAGTAAGTCAGGGGTGGCTCAGCCCCAGCATTTT
CDR3: CASKSGVAQPQHF
size: -
V: TRBV28
D: -
J: TRBJ1-5

DNA: TGTGCCACCAGCAGTACCGGGACCGGACGTCCGCAGTTCTTC
CDR3: CATSSTGTGRPQFF
size: -
V: TRBV15
D: -
J: TRBJ2-1

DNA: TGTGCCACCAGTGATCGGACAGGGGACGTCTATGGCTACACCTTC
CDR3: CATSDRTGDVYGYTF
size: -
V: TRBV24-1
D: TRBD1
J: TRBJ1-2

DNA: TGCGCCAGCAGCCAATGGGTTCCCTACGGGACAGTAACCACAAACACTGAAGCTTTCTTT
CDR3: CASSQWVPYGTVTTNTEAFF
size: -
V: TRBV4-3
D: TRBD1
J: TRBJ1-1

DNA: TGTGCCAGCAGCTTAGGTCGGAAAATGGGAGAGACCCAGTACTTC
CDR3: CASSLGRKMGETQYF
size: -
V: TRBV7-6
D: -
J: TRBJ2-5

DNA: TGTGCCAGCAGCCAAGGCGACCGAGGGGATCAGCCCCAGCATTTT
CDR3: CASSQGDRGDQPQHF
size: -
V: TRBV4-2
D: -
J: TRBJ1-5

DNA: TGCGCCAGCAGCCTGACAGGGGCGCCTGCGGGAAACTATGGCTACACCTTC
CDR3: CASSLTGAPAGNYGYTF
size: -
V: TRBV5-1
D: TRBD1
J: TRBJ1-2

DNA: TGTGCCAGCAGTGAAAGGGACAGCTCGCCGGCCTTC
CDR3: CASSERDSSPAF
size: -
V: TRBV2
D: TRBD1
J: TRBJ1-2

DNA: TGTGCCAGCAGTTACGAGGACAGTGGAAGTCAGCCCCAGCATTTT
CDR3: CASSYEDSGSQPQHF
size: few
V: TRBV6-2/TRBV6-3
D: -
J: TRBJ1-5

DNA: TGTGCCAGCATACTATCGCTCAACTATGGCTACACCTTC
CDR3: CASILSLNYGYTF
size: -
V: TRBV2
D: -
J: TRBJ1-2

DNA: TGTGCCAGCAGTGAAGGTGCTGGCTCCTACAATGAGCAGTTCTTC
CDR3: CASSEGAGSYNEQFF
size: -
V: TRBV6-1
D: -
J: TRBJ2-1

DNA: TGCAGCGTTGGCCAGACTCCAGCAAATACCGAGCAGTACTTC
CDR3: CSVGQTPANTEQYF
size: -
V: TRBV29-1
D: -
J: TRBJ2-7

DNA: TGTGCCAGCACTTCCGGACAGGACTACAATGAGCAGTTCTTC
CDR3: CASTSGQDYNEQFF
size: -
V: TRBV6-5
D: TRBD1
J: TRBJ2-1

DNA: TGTGCCAGCAGTGCCCCCGGGGACGCCTACGAGCAGTACTTC
CDR3: CASSAPGDAYEQYF
size: -
V: TRBV28
D: -
J: TRBJ2-7

DNA: TGTGCCAGCAGCTTAACTTCCGGGACAGGGGTCCACGAGCAGTACTTC
CDR3: CASSLTSGTGVHEQYF
size: -
V: TRBV11-2
D: TRBD1
J: TRBJ2-7

DNA: TGTGCCTGGAGTGTACTGGGATTTGGGGCCAACGTCCTGACTTTC
CDR3: CAWSVLGFGANVLTF
size: -
V: TRBV30
D: -
J: TRBJ2-6

DNA: TGCGCCAGCAGCCTATCCTTGGGCGGGGGGACCTACGAGCAGTACTTC
CDR3: CASSLSLGGGTYEQYF
size: -
V: TRBV5-1
D: TRBD2
J: TRBJ2-7

DNA: TGTGCCAGCGGGACGACAGGTAACACTGAAGCTTTCTTT
CDR3: CASGTTGNTEAFF
size: -
V: TRBV6-5
D: -
J: TRBJ1-1

DNA: TGTGCCAGCAGCTCGCAGGGGAATCAGCCCCAGCATTTT
CDR3: CASSSQGNQPQHF
size: -
V: TRBV9
D: -
J: TRBJ1-5

DNA: TGTGCCAGCAGCCTCGACAGACTCTATGGCTACACCTTC
CDR3: CASSLDRLYGYTF
size: -
V: TRBV28
D: -
J: TRBJ1-2

DNA: TGTGCCAGCGCCGGGGGGGGACCGGACACTGAAGCTTTCTTT
CDR3: CASAGGGPDTEAFF
size: -
V: TRBV11-3
D: -
J: TRBJ1-1

DNA: TGTGCCAGTAGTATAAGTGCCCAGGCCGGGCCCCAGTACTTC
CDR3: CASSISAQAGPQYF
size: once
V: TRBV19
D: -
J: TRBJ2-5

DNA: TGTGCCAGCAGCTTAGTTCCTAGCGGGGGACCCGGCCGACAGTACTTC
CDR3: CASSLVPSGGPGRQYF
size: -
V: TRBV7-2
D: TRBD2
J: TRBJ2-5

DNA: TGTGCCAGCAGTTTCATGGTATTTGGGACCCAGTACTTC
CDR3: CASSFMVFGTQYF
size: -
V: TRBV12-3/TRBV12-4
D: -
J: TRBJ2-5

DNA: TGTGCCAGCAGCCGAGACAGGGGCCAAGCTTTCTTT
CDR3: CASSRDRGQAFF
size: once
V: TRBV7-2
D: TRBD1
J: TRBJ1-1

DNA: TGTGCCAGCAGCCGTCGTTTAGGGGAAAAACTGTTTTTT
CDR3: CASSRRLGEKLFF
size: -
V: TRBV5-6
D: -
J: TRBJ1-4

DNA: TGTGCCAGCAGTTACAGGGTTACTGAAGCTTTCTTT
CDR3: CASSYRVTEAFF
size: -
V: TRBV6-2/TRBV6-3
D: -
J: TRBJ1-1

DNA: TGTGCCAGCAGTGCAGAACAGGGCACAACTTTCTTT
CDR3: CASSAEQGTTFF
size: -
V: TRBV2
D: -
J: TRBJ1-1

DNA: TGTGCCAGCAGTTACGGGACAGGGTTGGGGAACACTGAAGCTTTCTTT
CDR3: CASSYGTGLGNTEAFF
size: -
V: TRBV6-5
D: TRBD1
J: TRBJ1-1

DNA: TGTGCCAGCAGCATCGCCCTAAGCTCCTACAATGAGCAGTTCTTC
CDR3: CASSIALSSYNEQFF
size: few
V: TRBV27
D: -
J: TRBJ2-1

DNA: TGTGCCAGCAGCTTAGTGGCGGGGGCGAGGAATTCACCCCTCCACTTT
CDR3: CASSLVAGARNSPLHF
size: -
V: TRBV7-8
D: -
J: TRBJ1-6

DNA: TGTGCCAGCAGCTTAAGAATAAGGACAGGGAGCTTCTATGGCTACACCTTC
CDR3: CASSLRIRTGSFYGYTF
size: -
V: TRBV13
D: TRBD1
J: TRBJ1-2

DNA: TGTGCCACCAGCAGACAGGGAGCATTCAATGAGCAGTTCTTC
CDR3: CATSRQGAFNEQFF
size: -
V: TRBV15
D: -
J: TRBJ2-1

DNA: TGCGCCAGCAGCCAATTAGGCGGCTACACCTTC
CDR3: CASSQLGGYTF
size: once
V: TRBV4-1
D: -
J: TRBJ1-2

DNA: TGTGCCAGCAGCCTCAGGACAGTCCAAGAGACCCAGTACTTC
CDR3: CASSLRTVQETQYF
size: -
V: TRBV7-2
D: -
J: TRBJ2-5

DNA: TGTGCCAGTAGTACCTTCGGGAACCAGCATTTT
CDR3: CASSTFGNQHF
size: -
V: TRBV19
D: -
J: TRBJ1-5

DNA: TGTGCCAGCAAGCCACAAGACGGGGAGCTGTTTTTT
CDR3: CASKPQDGELFF
size: -
V: TRBV27
D: -
J: TRBJ2-2

DNA: TGTGCCAGCAGGTCGGGTAACTTCCAGGGAAACTATGGCTACACCTTC
CDR3: CASRSGNFQGNYGYTF
size: -
V: TRBV6-6
D: -
J: TRBJ1-2

DNA: TGTGCCAGCACCCCTGGACAGGACCTCTACGGCTACACCTTC
CDR3: CASTPGQDLYGYTF
size: -
V: TRBV3-1/TRBV3-2
D: TRBD1
J: TRBJ1-2

DNA: TGTGCCAGCAGCTTAGGGGCAGGTGGGGGTCAAGAGACCCAGTACTTC
CDR3: CASSLGAGGGQETQYF
size: -
V: TRBV7-6
D: -
J: TRBJ2-5